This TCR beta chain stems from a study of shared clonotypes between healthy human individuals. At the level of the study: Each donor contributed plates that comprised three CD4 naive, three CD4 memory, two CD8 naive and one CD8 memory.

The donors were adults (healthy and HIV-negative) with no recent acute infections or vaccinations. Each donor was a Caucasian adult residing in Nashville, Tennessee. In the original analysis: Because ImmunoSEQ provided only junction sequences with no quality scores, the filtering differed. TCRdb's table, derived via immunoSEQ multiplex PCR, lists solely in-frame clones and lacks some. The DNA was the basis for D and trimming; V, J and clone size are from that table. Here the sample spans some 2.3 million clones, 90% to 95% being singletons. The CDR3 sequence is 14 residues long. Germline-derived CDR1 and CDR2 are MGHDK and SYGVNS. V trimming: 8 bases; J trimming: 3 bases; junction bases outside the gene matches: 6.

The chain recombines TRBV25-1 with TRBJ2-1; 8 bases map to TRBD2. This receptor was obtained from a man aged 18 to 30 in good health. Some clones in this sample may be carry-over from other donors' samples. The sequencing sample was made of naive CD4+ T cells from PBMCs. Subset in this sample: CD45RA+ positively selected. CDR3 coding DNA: TGTGCCAGCTCGGGACTAGTGGGCTACAATGAGCAGTTCTTC. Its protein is CASSGLVGYNEQFF.